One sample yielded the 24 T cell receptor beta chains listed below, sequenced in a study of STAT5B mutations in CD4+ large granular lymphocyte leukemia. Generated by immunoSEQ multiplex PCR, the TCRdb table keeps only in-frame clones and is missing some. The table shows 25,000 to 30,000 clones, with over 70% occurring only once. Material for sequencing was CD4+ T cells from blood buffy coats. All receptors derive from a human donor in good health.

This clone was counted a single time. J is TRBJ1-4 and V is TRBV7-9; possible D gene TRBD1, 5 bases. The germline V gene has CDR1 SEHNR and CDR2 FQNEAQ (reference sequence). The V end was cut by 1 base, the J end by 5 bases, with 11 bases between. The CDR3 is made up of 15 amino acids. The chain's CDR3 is CASSLDGPGNEKLFF. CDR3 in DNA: TGTGCCAGCAGCTTAGACGGTCCAGGGAATGAAAAACTGTTTTTT.

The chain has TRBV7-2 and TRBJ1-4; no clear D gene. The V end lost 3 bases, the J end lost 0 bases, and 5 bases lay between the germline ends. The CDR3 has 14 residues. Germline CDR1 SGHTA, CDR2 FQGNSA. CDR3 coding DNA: TGTGCCAGCAGCTTCATTGCAACTAATGAAAAACTGTTTTTT. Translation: CASSFIATNEKLFF.

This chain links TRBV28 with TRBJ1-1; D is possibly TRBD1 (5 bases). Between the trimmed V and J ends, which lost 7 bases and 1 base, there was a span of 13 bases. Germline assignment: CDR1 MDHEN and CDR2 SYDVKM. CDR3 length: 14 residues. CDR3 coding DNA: TGTGCCAGCATCGGGTGGGGGGAGAACACTGAAGCTTTCTTT. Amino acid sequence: CASIGWGENTEAFF.

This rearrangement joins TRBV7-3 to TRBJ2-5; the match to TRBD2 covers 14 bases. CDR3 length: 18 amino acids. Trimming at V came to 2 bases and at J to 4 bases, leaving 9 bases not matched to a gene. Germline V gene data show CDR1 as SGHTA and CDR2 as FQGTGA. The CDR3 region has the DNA TGTGCCAGCAGCTTAGCCCCGACTAGCGGGGGGGCTGGAGAGACCCAGTACTTC. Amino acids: CASSLAPTSGGAGETQYF.

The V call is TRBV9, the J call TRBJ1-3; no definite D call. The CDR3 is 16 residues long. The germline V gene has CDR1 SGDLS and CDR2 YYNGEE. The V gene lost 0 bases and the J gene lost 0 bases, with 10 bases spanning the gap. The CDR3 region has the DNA TGTGCCAGCAGCGTAGGGCCCATGGGCTCTGGAAACACCATATATTTT. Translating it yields CASSVGPMGSGNTIYF.

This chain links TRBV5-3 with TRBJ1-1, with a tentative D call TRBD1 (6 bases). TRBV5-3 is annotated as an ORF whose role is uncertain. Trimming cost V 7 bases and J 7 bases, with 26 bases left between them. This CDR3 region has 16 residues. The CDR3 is CARLAQGGISCGEAFF. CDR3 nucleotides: TGTGCCAGACTCGCACAAGGGGGAATAAGTTGTGGTGAAGCTTTCTTT.

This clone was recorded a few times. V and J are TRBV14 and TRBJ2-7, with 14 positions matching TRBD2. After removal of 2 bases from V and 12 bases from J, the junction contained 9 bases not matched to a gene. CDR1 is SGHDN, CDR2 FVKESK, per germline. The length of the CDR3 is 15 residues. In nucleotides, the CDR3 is TGTGCCAGCAGCCAACTATCGGGACTAGCGGGAGTTTGGTACTTC. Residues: CASSQLSGLAGVWYF. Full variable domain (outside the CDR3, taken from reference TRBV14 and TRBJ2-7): EAGVTQFPSHSVIEKGQTVTLRCDPISGHDNLYWYRRVMGKEIKFLLHFVKESKQDESGMPNNRFLAERTGGTYSTLKVQPAELEDSGVYFCASSQLSGLAGVWYFGPGTRLTVT.

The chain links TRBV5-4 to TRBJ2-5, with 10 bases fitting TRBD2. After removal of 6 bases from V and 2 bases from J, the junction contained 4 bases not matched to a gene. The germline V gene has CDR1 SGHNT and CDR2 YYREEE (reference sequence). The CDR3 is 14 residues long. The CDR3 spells CASKERGGQETQYF. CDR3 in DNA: TGTGCCAGCAAGGAGCGGGGGGGACAAGAGACCCAGTACTTC.

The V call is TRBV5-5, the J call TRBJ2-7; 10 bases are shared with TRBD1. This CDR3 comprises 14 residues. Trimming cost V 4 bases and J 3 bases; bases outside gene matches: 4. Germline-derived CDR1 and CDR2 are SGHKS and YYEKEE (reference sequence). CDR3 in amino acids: CASSLDRGIYEQYF. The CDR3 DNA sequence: TGTGCCAGCAGCCTGGACAGGGGGATCTACGAGCAGTACTTC.

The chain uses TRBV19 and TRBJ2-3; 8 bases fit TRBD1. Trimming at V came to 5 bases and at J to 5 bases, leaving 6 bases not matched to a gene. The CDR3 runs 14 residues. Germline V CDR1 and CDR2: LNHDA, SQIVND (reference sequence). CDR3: CASSPQTGGDTQYF. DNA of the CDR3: TGTGCCAGTAGTCCACAAACAGGGGGAGATACGCAGTATTTT.

Here the CDR3 reads CASSVDSIAEAFF. The CDR3 bases are TGTGCCAGCAGCGTCGACAGTATTGCTGAAGCTTTCTTT. This chain uses TRBV9 with TRBJ1-1, with D possibly being TRBD1 (5 bases). This CDR3 has 13 amino acids. Between the trimmed V and J ends, which lost 2 bases and 6 bases, there was a span of 11 bases. CDR1 and CDR2 from the germline V gene are SGDLS and YYNGEE.

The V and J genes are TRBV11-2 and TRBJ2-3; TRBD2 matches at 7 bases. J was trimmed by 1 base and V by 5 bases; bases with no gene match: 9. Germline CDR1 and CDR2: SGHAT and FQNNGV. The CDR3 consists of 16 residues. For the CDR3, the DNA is TGTGCCAGCAGCCCTGGGCCCAGCGGGGGCACAGATACGCAGTATTTT. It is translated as CASSPGPSGGTDTQYF.

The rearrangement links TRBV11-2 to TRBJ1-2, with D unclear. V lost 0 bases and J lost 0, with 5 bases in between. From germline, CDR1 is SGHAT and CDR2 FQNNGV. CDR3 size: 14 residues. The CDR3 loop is CASSLDLTNYGYTF. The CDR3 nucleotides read TGTGCCAGCAGCTTAGATCTTACTAACTATGGCTACACCTTC.

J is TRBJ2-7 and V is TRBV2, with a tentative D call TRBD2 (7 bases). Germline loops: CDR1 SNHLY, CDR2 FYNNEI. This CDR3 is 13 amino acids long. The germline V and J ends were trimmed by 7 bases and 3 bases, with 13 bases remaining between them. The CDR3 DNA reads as TGTGCCAGCAAAAAGGGGGACTACTACGAGCAGTACGTC. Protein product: CASKKGDYYEQYV.

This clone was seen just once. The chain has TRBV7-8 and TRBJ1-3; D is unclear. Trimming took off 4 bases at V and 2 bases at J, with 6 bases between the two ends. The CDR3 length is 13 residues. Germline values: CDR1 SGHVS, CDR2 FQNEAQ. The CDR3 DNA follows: TGTGCCAGCAGCTCAGGACCTGGAAACACCATATATTTT. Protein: CASSSGPGNTIYF.

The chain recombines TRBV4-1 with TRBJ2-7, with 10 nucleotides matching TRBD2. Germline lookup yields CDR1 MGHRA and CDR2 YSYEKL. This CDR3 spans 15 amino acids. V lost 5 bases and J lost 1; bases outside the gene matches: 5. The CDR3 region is CASSRTSGGSYEQYF. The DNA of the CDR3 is TGCGCCAGCAGCAGGACTAGCGGAGGTTCCTACGAGCAGTACTTC.

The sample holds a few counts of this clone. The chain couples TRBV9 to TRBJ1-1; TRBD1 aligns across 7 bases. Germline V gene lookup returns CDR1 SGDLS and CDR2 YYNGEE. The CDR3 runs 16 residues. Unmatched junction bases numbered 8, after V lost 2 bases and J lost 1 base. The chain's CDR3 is CASSVQSGTANTEAFF. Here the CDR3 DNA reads TGTGCCAGCAGCGTTCAATCCGGGACAGCGAACACTGAAGCTTTCTTT.

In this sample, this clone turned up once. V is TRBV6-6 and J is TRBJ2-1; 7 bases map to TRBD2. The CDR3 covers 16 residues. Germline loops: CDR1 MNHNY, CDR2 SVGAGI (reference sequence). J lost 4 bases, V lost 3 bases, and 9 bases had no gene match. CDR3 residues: CASSYTGGRVYNEQFF. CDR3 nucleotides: TGTGCCAGCAGTTATACCGGGGGGAGGGTATACAATGAGCAGTTCTTC.

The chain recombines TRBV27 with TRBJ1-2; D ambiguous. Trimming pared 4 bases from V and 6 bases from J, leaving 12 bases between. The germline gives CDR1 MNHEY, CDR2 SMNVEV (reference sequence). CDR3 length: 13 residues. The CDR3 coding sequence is TGTGCCAGCAGTTATAAGGGAGAAGATGGCTACACCTTC. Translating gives CASSYKGEDGYTF.

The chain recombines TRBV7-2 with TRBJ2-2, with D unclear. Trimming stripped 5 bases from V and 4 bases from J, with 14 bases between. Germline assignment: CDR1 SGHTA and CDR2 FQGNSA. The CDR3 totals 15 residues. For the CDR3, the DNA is TGTGCCAGCAGCCTTCAAGGACCCGGCACCGGGGAGCTGTTTTTT. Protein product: CASSLQGPGTGELFF.

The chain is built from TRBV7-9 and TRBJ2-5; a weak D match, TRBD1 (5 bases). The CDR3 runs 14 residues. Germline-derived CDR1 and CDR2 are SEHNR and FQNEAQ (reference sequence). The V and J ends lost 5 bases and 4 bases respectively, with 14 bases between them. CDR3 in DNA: TGTGCCAGCAGCCCTCCAGGGTACGGAGAGACCCAGTACTTC. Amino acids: CASSPPGYGETQYF.

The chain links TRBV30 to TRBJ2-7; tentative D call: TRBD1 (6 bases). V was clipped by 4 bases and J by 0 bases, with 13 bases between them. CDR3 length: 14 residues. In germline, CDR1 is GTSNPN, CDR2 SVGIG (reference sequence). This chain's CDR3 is CAWNRDISSYEQYF. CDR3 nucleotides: TGTGCCTGGAACCGGGACATCAGCTCCTACGAGCAGTACTTC.

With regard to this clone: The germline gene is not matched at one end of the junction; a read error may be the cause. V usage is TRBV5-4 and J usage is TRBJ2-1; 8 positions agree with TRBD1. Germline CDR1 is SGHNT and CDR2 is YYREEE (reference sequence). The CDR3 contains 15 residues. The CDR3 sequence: CASRLDRDPGSEQFF. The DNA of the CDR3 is TGTGCCAGCAGATTGGACAGGGATCCTGGAAGTGAGCAGTTCTTC.

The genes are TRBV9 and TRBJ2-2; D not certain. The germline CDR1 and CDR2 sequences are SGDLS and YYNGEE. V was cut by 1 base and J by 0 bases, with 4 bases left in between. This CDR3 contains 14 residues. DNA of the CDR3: TGTGCCAGCAGCGTAATCCCGAACACCGGGGAGCTGTTTTTT. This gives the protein CASSVIPNTGELFF.